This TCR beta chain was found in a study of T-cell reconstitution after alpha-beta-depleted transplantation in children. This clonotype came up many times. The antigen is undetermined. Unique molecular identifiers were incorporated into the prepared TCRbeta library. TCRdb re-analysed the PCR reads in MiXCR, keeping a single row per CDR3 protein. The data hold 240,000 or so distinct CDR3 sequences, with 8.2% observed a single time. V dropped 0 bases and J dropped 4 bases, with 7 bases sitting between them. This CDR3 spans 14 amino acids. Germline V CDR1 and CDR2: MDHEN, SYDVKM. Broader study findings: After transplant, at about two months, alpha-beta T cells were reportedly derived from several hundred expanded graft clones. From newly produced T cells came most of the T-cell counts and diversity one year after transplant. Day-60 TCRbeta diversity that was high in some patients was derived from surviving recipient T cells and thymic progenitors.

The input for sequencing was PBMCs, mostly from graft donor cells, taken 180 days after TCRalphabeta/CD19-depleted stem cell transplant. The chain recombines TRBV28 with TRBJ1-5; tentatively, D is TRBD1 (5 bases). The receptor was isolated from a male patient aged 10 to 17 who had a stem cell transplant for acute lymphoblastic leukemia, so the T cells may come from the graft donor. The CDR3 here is CASSLWGENQPQHF. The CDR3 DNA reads TGTGCCAGCAGTTTATGGGGGGAGAATCAGCCCCAGCATTTT.